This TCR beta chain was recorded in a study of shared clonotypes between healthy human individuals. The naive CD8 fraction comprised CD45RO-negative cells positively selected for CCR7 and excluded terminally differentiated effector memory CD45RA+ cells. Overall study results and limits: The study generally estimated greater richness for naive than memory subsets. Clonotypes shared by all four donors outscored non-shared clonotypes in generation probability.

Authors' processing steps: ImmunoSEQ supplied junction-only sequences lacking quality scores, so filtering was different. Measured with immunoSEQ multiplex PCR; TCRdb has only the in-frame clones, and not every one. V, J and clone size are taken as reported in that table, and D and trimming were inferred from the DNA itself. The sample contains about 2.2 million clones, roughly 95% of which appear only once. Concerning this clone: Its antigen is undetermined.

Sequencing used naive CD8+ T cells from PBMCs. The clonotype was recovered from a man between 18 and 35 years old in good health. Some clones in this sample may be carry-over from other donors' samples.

CDR3 sequence (DNA): TGCAGCGTGAGGACTGAGACAGGACTATACGAGCAGTACTTC. Translation gives CSVRTETGLYEQYF. The J gene is TRBJ2-7, the V gene TRBV29-1; D may be TRBD1 or TRBD2 (6 bases each). Trimming shortened V by 6 bases and J by 4 bases, and 19 bases separated the two germline ends. The germline V gene encodes CDR1 SQVTM and CDR2 ANQGSEA. The CDR3 sequence is 14 residues long.